This T cell receptor beta chain was obtained from a study of blood T cell repertoires in COVID-19. As handled by the study authors: It was from reference gene primer amplification that nucleated cell counts were estimated. Repertoires were generated with immunoSEQ multiplex PCR, while TCRdb's copy carries only in-frame clones and drops some. That table furnishes V, J and clone size, whereas the DNA furnished D and trimming. The table has approximately 110,000 clones, approximately 89% seen once. Germline V gene sequence: CDR1 SEHNR, CDR2 FQNEAQ (reference sequence). The length of the CDR3 is 16 residues. With 2 bases removed from V and 5 bases from J, the gap between germline ends came to 18 bases.

The sequenced sample consisted of peripheral blood. This chain uses TRBV7-9 with TRBJ2-5, with a weak D call TRBD2 (7 bases). This clonotype was obtained from an older woman with COVID-19, enrolled during active disease. For the CDR3, the DNA is TGTGCCAGCAGCTTAACCGGGGGGCGAGGTGAGGAGACCCAGTACTTC. Its translation: CASSLTGGRGEETQYF.